These 15 T cell receptor beta chains originate from one sample sequenced in a study of spatial heterogeneity in lung cancer. TCRdb reanalysed the 5' RACE reads using MiXCR and keeps one entry per CDR3 protein. The sample lists 20,000 to 30,000 distinct CDR3 sequences, roughly a tenth occurring once. Time point described: blood at routine non-recurrence follow-up after resection. The sample consisted of PBMCs, taken at follow-up. These TCRs come from a male donor with early-stage non-small cell lung cancer.

The sample holds many counts of this clonotype. This chain connects TRBV11-2 to TRBJ1-6, with D unresolved. This CDR3 is built from 14 residues. V was pared by 6 bases and J by 4 bases, with 10 bases between. From germline, CDR1 is SGHAT and CDR2 FQNNGV. This CDR3 reads CASSFTSYNSPLHF. CDR3 bases: TGTGCCAGCAGTTTTACATCTTATAATTCACCCCTCCACTTT.

In its sample, this clonotype was seen a few times. The chain uses TRBV6-2 or TRBV6-3 and TRBJ2-7; weak D call: TRBD2 (5 bases). This CDR3 spans 16 amino acids. CDR1 and CDR2 (germline): MNHEY, SVGEGT. V lost 7 bases, J lost 5 bases, and 24 bases lay in between. The CDR3 protein is CASTNPWSRGRDEQYF. The CDR3 region has the DNA TGTGCCAGCACCAACCCCTGGTCTCGAGGGCGCGACGAGCAGTACTTC.

The sample holds many counts of this clonotype. The chain recombines TRBV4-1 with TRBJ1-1; D not certain. Germline CDR1 is MGHRA and CDR2 is YSYEKL. The ends were cut back, 7 bases at V and 11 bases at J, with 26 bases in the middle. This CDR3 has 15 residues. CDR3 DNA: TGCGCCAGCAAGACCCCGGGAAGAGACGGCCCCAGTGCTTTCTTT. This sequence encodes CASKTPGRDGPSAFF.

In this sample, this clonotype turned up a few times. V usage is TRBV19 and J usage is TRBJ2-1, with a tentative D call TRBD1 (5 bases). Germline CDR1 LNHDA, CDR2 SQIVND (reference sequence). V lost 7 bases and J 10 bases, leaving 17 bases between the germline ends. There are 13 residues in the CDR3. The CDR3 bases are TGTGCCAGTACCACCCCATGGGGCCGAGAGCAGTTCTTC. Translation gives CASTTPWGREQFF.

This clonotype has just a few counts. CDR3 DNA: TGCAGTGCTAGAGGGGACAGGGAGCAGTTCTTC. Encoded protein: CSARGDREQFF. J is TRBJ2-1 and V is TRBV20-1, with TRBD1 matching over 8 bases. Germline V lookup: CDR1 DFQATT, CDR2 SNEGSKA (reference sequence). The CDR3 spans 11 residues. V lost 1 base to trimming and J lost 10 bases; unmatched junction nucleotides: 0.

The chain joins TRBV2 to TRBJ1-5; a weak D match, TRBD1 (5 bases). In germline, CDR1 is SNHLY, CDR2 FYNNEI. V was trimmed by 10 bases and J by 4 bases, leaving 17 bases between them. The length of the CDR3 is 14 residues. The CDR3 region is CATREGRGNQPQHF. In nucleotides, the CDR3 is TGTGCCACCAGGGAGGGACGGGGAAATCAGCCCCAGCATTTT.

This clonotype appeared many times. This rearrangement joins TRBV5-1 to TRBJ2-3; 11 nucleotides match TRBD2. The V and J ends lost 2 bases and 1 base, in that order; junction bases with no gene match: 0. Germline V gene lookup returns CDR1 SGHRS and CDR2 YFSETQ. CDR3 length equals 15 residues. In DNA, the CDR3 is TGCGCCAGCAGCTTACTAGCGGGGGGCACAGATACGCAGTATTTT. This sequence encodes CASSLLAGGTDTQYF.

At least ten counts were recorded for this clonotype. This chain joins TRBV5-1 and TRBJ2-2; perhaps TRBD1 as D (5 bases). Germline-derived CDR1 and CDR2 are SGHRS and YFSETQ. V lost 0 bases, J lost 3 bases, and 9 bases lay in between. This CDR3 comprises 15 residues. The chain's CDR3 is CASSLARQHTGELFF. DNA of the CDR3: TGCGCCAGCAGCTTGGCGAGACAGCACACCGGGGAGCTGTTTTTT.

This clonotype was recorded at least ten times. The genes are TRBV6-1 and TRBJ2-7, with 14 bases fitting TRBD2. CDR1 is MNHNS and CDR2 is SASEGT in the germline V gene. The CDR3 has 14 residues. Trimming removed 4 bases from V and 8 bases from J; junction bases left unmatched: 4. CDR3 protein: CASSGGTSGGQQYF. The DNA of the CDR3 is TGTGCCAGCAGTGGAGGGACTAGCGGGGGCCAGCAGTACTTC.

By proportion, this clonotype is large. For the CDR3, the DNA is TGTGCCAGCAGCTTCCGGGACAGCTATGGCTACACCTTC. This sequence encodes CASSFRDSYGYTF. The chain recombines TRBV3-1 with TRBJ1-2; TRBD1 matches 7 bases. The V gene's germline CDR1 is LGHDT and CDR2 YNNKEL (reference sequence). With 5 bases clipped from V and 4 bases from J, the junction kept 4 bases outside the gene matches. This CDR3 has 13 amino acids.

This clonotype was picked up many times. The rearrangement links TRBV28 to TRBJ2-5; D is perhaps TRBD1 or TRBD2 (5 bases each). This CDR3 spans 16 amino acids. Germline lookup yields CDR1 MDHEN and CDR2 SYDVKM. V lost 4 bases and J 4 bases, leaving 19 bases between the germline ends. CDR3 DNA: TGTGCCAGCAGTTCGGCGAGATACGGGACCCCAGAGACCCAGTACTTC. This codes for CASSSARYGTPETQYF.

This chain links TRBV20-1 with TRBJ1-2, with 7 positions matching TRBD1. V was pared by 7 bases and J by 4 bases, with 6 bases of the junction left unmatched. Germline CDR1 reads DFQATT; CDR2 reads SNEGSKA (reference sequence). The CDR3 extends over 12 amino acids. In DNA, the CDR3 is TGCAGTGTAAGCAGGGACAGCTATGGCTACACCTTC. This sequence encodes CSVSRDSYGYTF.

This clonotype was seen many times. V is TRBV4-2 and J is TRBJ1-2, with TRBD1 matching 8 bases. Trimming removed 0 bases from V and 4 bases from J; junction bases left unmatched: 4. The length of the CDR3 is 15 residues. Per germline, CDR1 LGHNA and CDR2 YNFKEQ. The CDR3: CASSQDSTGVYGYTF. The CDR3 DNA reads TGTGCCAGCAGCCAAGATTCGACAGGGGTCTATGGCTACACCTTC.

CDR3 nucleotides: TGCGCCAGCAGCCAAGCCCATGGGCAGCCCTACGAGCAGTACTTC. Amino acids: CASSQAHGQPYEQYF. The chain joins TRBV4-3 to TRBJ2-7; D is unclear. V lost 1 base, J lost 2 bases, and 12 bases lay in between. The CDR3 loop spans 15 amino acids. Germline V gene sequence: CDR1 LGHNA, CDR2 YSLEER.

This rearrangement joins TRBV28 to TRBJ2-3; 8 nucleotides match TRBD1. J was trimmed by 0 bases and V by 6 bases; bases with no gene match: 11. This CDR3 contains 17 residues. Germline V gives CDR1 MDHEN, CDR2 SYDVKM. In DNA form, the CDR3 reads TGTGCCAGCAGGACTCTCGGGACAGGCTCTAGCACAGATACGCAGTATTTT. Its protein product is CASRTLGTGSSTDTQYF. Complete variable domain (other parts from reference TRBV28 and TRBJ2-3): DVKVTQSSRYLVKRTGEKVFLECVQDMDHENMFWYRQDPGLGLRLIYFSYDVKMKEKGDIPEGYSVSREKKERFSLILESASTNQTSMYLCASRTLGTGSSTDTQYFGPGTRLTVL.